Listed below are T cell receptor beta chains from one sample, sequenced in a study of graft-versus-host responses after intestinal transplantation. Method: immunoSEQ multiplex PCR; TCRdb's copy keeps in-frame clones and lacks some. The profile covers about 10,000 clones, with roughly 29% appearing a single time and roughly 5% taken by the ten largest. Sequenced here: alloreactive CD4+ T cells from a mixed lymphocyte reaction culture, sampled before transplantation. All receptors come from a human patient who was an organ donor for intestinal transplantation. CDR3s include the opening cysteine and the closing phenylalanine or tryptophan. A D gene is named only where the DNA matches it firmly. Clone size is not always given. Where it is, it says once, few, many or a class for expanded clones.

V gene: TRBV5-1; D gene: -; J gene: TRBJ2-7; clone size: -; CDR3 DNA: TGCGCCAGCAGCTTTTCGATTCAGGGAATCCGCACCTACGAGCAGTACTTC; CDR3 protein: CASSFSIQGIRTYEQYF
V gene: TRBV11-3; D gene: TRBD1; J gene: TRBJ2-6; clone size: -; CDR3 DNA: TGTGCCAGCAGCTACTGGACAGGCCCTGGGGCCAACGTCCTGACTTTC; CDR3 protein: CASSYWTGPGANVLTF
V gene: TRBV28; D gene: -; J gene: TRBJ1-6; clone size: -; CDR3 DNA: TGTGCCAGCACCTTATTGAACTCACCCCTCCACTTT; CDR3 protein: CASTLLNSPLHF
V gene: TRBV19; D gene: -; J gene: TRBJ1-2; clone size: -; CDR3 DNA: TGTGCCAGTAGTACGGGGGACACCCGGTCGGGTGGCTACACCTTC; CDR3 protein: CASSTGDTRSGGYTF
V gene: TRBV9; D gene: -; J gene: TRBJ1-1; clone size: -; CDR3 DNA: TGTGCCAGCAGCGTAGAACTGGGGGGTGCCACTGAAGCTTTCTTT; CDR3 protein: CASSVELGGATEAFF
V gene: TRBV15; D gene: -; J gene: TRBJ1-3; clone size: -; CDR3 DNA: TGTGCCACCAGCAGAGATTTATCCTTGTCTGGAAACACCATATATTTT; CDR3 protein: CATSRDLSLSGNTIYF
V gene: TRBV18; D gene: TRBD1; J gene: TRBJ2-7; clone size: -; CDR3 DNA: TGTGCCAGCTCAACCCCCGGGACAGGGAAAACCTACGAGCAGTACTTC; CDR3 protein: CASSTPGTGKTYEQYF
V gene: TRBV5-6; D gene: -; J gene: TRBJ1-1; clone size: once; CDR3 DNA: TGTGCCAGCAGCTTCGAGACAACCGATGAAGCTTTCTTT; CDR3 protein: CASSFETTDEAFF
V gene: TRBV27; D gene: -; J gene: TRBJ1-1; clone size: -; CDR3 DNA: TGTGCCAGCAGTCCACAGGATCGCACTGAAGCTTTCTTT; CDR3 protein: CASSPQDRTEAFF
V gene: TRBV7-6; D gene: -; J gene: TRBJ2-1; clone size: -; CDR3 DNA: TGTGCCAGCAGCTTATACGGGACCCCCCTCTACAATGAGCAGTTCTTC; CDR3 protein: CASSLYGTPLYNEQFF
V gene: TRBV5-5; D gene: TRBD2; J gene: TRBJ2-7; clone size: few; CDR3 DNA: TGTGCCAGCAGCACGAGGACTAGCGGGGCCCACTACGAGCAGTACTTC; CDR3 protein: CASSTRTSGAHYEQYF
V gene: TRBV11-1; D gene: -; J gene: TRBJ2-1; clone size: -; CDR3 DNA: TGTGCCAGCAGCTTCAGGTGGGAGCAGTTCTTC; CDR3 protein: CASSFRWEQFF
V gene: TRBV5-4; D gene: -; J gene: TRBJ1-2; clone size: -; CDR3 DNA: TGTGCCAGCAGCTTGGGGGGGCTGGGCTACACCTTC; CDR3 protein: CASSLGGLGYTF
V gene: TRBV23-1; D gene: TRBD1; J gene: TRBJ1-1; clone size: once; CDR3 DNA: TGCGCCAGCAGTCATCCAGGGGGTAACACTGAAGCTTTCTTT; CDR3 protein: CASSHPGGNTEAFF
V gene: TRBV2; D gene: -; J gene: TRBJ2-3; clone size: -; CDR3 DNA: TGTGCCAGCAGTTCTAGCACAGATACGCAGTATTTT; CDR3 protein: CASSSSTDTQYF
V gene: TRBV7-9; D gene: TRBD2; J gene: TRBJ2-2; clone size: -; CDR3 DNA: TGTGCCAGCAGCTTAGCACTAGCGGAGACCGGGGAGCTGTTTTTT; CDR3 protein: CASSLALAETGELFF